This TCR beta chain stems from a study of T cells in Graves' hyperthyroidism and ophthalmopathy. Germline V gives CDR1 LNHDA, CDR2 SQIVND (reference sequence). The CDR3 covers 18 residues. The junction had 12 bases not matched to a gene; V was cut back by 3 bases and J by 2 bases. Study conclusions and caveats: Stable hyperthyroidism was separated from ophthalmopathy by a model based on 13 V-J features.

It was RNA transcripts that yielded the amplified TCR beta CDR3 regions. TCR CDR3 regions were first amplified by RT-PCR with HTBI primers. TCRdb analysed the multiplex PCR reads with MiXCR anew, one entry per CDR3 protein. This table has some 180,000 distinct CDR3 sequences, less than 20% appearing once. If no ophthalmopathy progression occurred within 18 months, Graves' hyperthyroidism was stable. Uncontrolled infection, other autoimmune disease, pregnancy and lactation each barred patients from inclusion. Concerning this clonotype itself: Its antigen is as yet unknown.

This receptor was taken from a woman aged 45 to 65 with Graves' hyperthyroidism. The chain has TRBV19 and TRBJ2-4, with 8 bases that match TRBD1. The sequencing input was blood. CDR3 region: CASSIQTTGGTTKNIQYF. CDR3 DNA: TGTGCCAGTAGTATCCAAACTACAGGGGGGACAACCAAAAACATTCAGTACTTC.